A single sample is the source of the 30 T cell receptor beta chains below, sequenced in a study of cytomegalovirus exposure and HLA in healthy donors. The primer mix had 60 Vbeta and 13 Jbeta primers. Here immunoSEQ multiplex PCR was the method, and the copy in TCRdb shows in-frame clones only, minus some. The repertoire consists of under 150,000 clones, with about four fifths occurring once and the leading ten covering 3% to 4%. The sample consisted of PBMCs. Receptors were obtained from a woman aged 40 to 49 in good health and CMV-seronegative.

This chain joins TRBV20-1 and TRBJ2-7, with D possibly matching TRBD1 (6 bases). The germline gives CDR1 DFQATT, CDR2 SNEGSKA (reference sequence). The CDR3 is made up of 11 amino acids. V was trimmed by 6 bases and J by 4 bases, leaving 10 bases between them. The CDR3 loop is CSAHRVYEQYF. The CDR3 region has the DNA TGCAGTGCGCACAGGGTTTACGAGCAGTACTTC.

The chain combines TRBV9 with TRBJ2-3, with 9 bases matching TRBD2. Looked up from germline, CDR1 is SGDLS and CDR2 is YYNGEE. The CDR3 is 14 residues long. With 1 base clipped from V and 3 bases from J, the junction kept 0 bases outside the gene matches. The CDR3 loop reads CASSVSGGTDTQYF. The CDR3 DNA reads as TGTGCCAGCAGCGTAAGCGGGGGGACAGATACGCAGTATTTT.

This clone has a single count. The chain employs TRBV15 and TRBJ2-1; 12 bases match TRBD2. The CDR3 runs 15 residues. Looked up from germline, CDR1 is LNHNV and CDR2 is YYDKDF (reference sequence). V shed 3 bases, J shed 5 bases, and the junction held 2 bases outside the gene matches. The CDR3 coding sequence is TGTGCCACCAGCAGGACTAGCGGGAGCCACAATGAGCAGTTCTTC. This codes for CATSRTSGSHNEQFF.

The CDR3 nucleotides read TGTGCCAGCAGCTTGGAGGGACAGGGTAGTTACGAGCAGTACTTC. It codes for CASSLEGQGSYEQYF. The V call is TRBV5-4, the J call TRBJ2-7, with TRBD1 matching 9 bases. Germline trimming cut 0 bases from V and 4 bases from J; bases unmatched to any gene: 5. The germline V gene encodes CDR1 SGHNT and CDR2 YYREEE (reference sequence). CDR3 length: 15 residues.

The chain links TRBV7-2 to TRBJ2-3, with D unclear. The CDR3 has 16 residues. CDR1 and CDR2 (germline): SGHTA, FQGNSA. V gave up 2 bases and J gave up 2 bases, with 14 bases separating them. The CDR3 protein is CASSLRYWADTDTQYF. CDR3 DNA: TGTGCCAGCAGCTTAAGGTATTGGGCCGACACAGATACGCAGTATTTT.

This clone was observed a single time. The chain uses TRBV13 and TRBJ1-5; no definite D call. Germline V gene sequence: CDR1 PRHDT, CDR2 FYEKMQ (reference sequence). CDR3 length equals 13 residues. Trimming removed 5 bases from V and 2 bases from J, with 7 bases in between. CDR3 protein: CASSPGRNQPQHF. As DNA, the CDR3 is TGTGCCAGCAGCCCTGGGCGCAATCAGCCCCAGCATTTT.

The chain carries TRBV4-3 and TRBJ2-2; tentatively, D is TRBD2 (5 bases). Germline values: CDR1 LGHNA, CDR2 YSLEER. The CDR3 covers 15 residues. Trimming shortened V by 0 bases and J by 1 base, and 6 bases separated the two germline ends. The CDR3 coding sequence is TGCGCCAGCAGCCAAGAAGAGGGGAACACCGGGGAGCTGTTTTTT. It encodes CASSQEEGNTGELFF.

This clone was detected once. The V and J genes are TRBV7-8 and TRBJ2-7; tentative D call: TRBD1 (6 bases). Trimming took 8 bases from V and 6 from J, leaving 23 bases between them. The CDR3 contains 15 residues. From germline, CDR1 is SGHVS and CDR2 FQNEAQ. As DNA, the CDR3 is TGTGCCAGCGGAGGTGGACAGCGTTTGTATGGCGAGCAGTACTTC. It is translated as CASGGGQRLYGEQYF.

This chain uses TRBV6-1 with TRBJ2-7, with 8 nucleotides matching TRBD2. J gave up 7 bases and V 8 bases, and 10 bases lay outside the gene matches. The CDR3 runs 13 residues. CDR1 MNHNS and CDR2 SASEGT come from the germline V gene. The CDR3 sequence is CASSHGGAEEQYF. CDR3 nucleotide sequence: TGTGCCAGCTCCCACGGGGGGGCGGAAGAGCAGTACTTC.

The V gene is TRBV7-3, the J gene TRBJ1-1; a weak D match, TRBD1 (5 bases). CDR3 size: 13 residues. Germline CDR1 reads SGHTA; CDR2 reads FQGTGA. The V end lost 4 bases, the J end lost 4 bases, and 10 bases lay between the germline ends. The CDR3 reads CASSSTAGTEAFF. As DNA, the CDR3 is TGTGCCAGCAGCTCGACAGCGGGCACTGAAGCTTTCTTT.

In this sample, this clone turned up a few times. This chain uses TRBV27 with TRBJ2-1; 11 nucleotides agree with TRBD2. Per germline, CDR1 MNHEY and CDR2 SMNVEV (reference sequence). The CDR3 has 13 residues. Trimming removed 4 bases from V and 10 bases from J; junction bases left unmatched: 3. DNA of the CDR3: TGTGCCAGCAGTTCCCGACTAGCGGGAGAGCAGTTCTTC. Protein sequence: CASSSRLAGEQFF.

The V gene is TRBV19, the J gene TRBJ1-1, with 7 bases identical to TRBD1. The J segment lost 1 base and the V segment lost 7 bases, leaving 6 bases of the junction unmatched. The CDR3 loop spans 14 amino acids. The germline CDR1 and CDR2 sequences are LNHDA and SQIVND (reference sequence). CDR3 bases: TGTGCCAGTACCCCGGACAGGAGGAACACTGAAGCTTTCTTT. Its protein product is CASTPDRRNTEAFF.

Only a few counts were recorded for this clone. This rearrangement joins TRBV10-3 to TRBJ1-1, with D perhaps TRBD1 (5 bases). Deletions cut 1 base from V and 5 bases from J, with 14 bases between. Germline assignment: CDR1 ENHRY and CDR2 SYGVKD. The CDR3 sequence is 15 residues long. The CDR3 region is CAISEFIGRATEAFF. CDR3 DNA: TGTGCCATCAGTGAGTTTATCGGCAGGGCTACTGAAGCTTTCTTT.

The chain couples TRBV29-1 to TRBJ2-1; no clear D gene. The CDR3 runs 11 residues. In germline, CDR1 is SQVTM, CDR2 ANQGSEA. Trimming took 5 bases from V and 4 from J, leaving 6 bases between them. The CDR3 is CSVLQYNEQFF. DNA for the CDR3: TGCAGCGTTCTACAGTACAATGAGCAGTTCTTC.

This clone was counted a single time. The rearrangement joins TRBV9 to TRBJ2-1; a possible D gene is TRBD2 (6 bases). Germline-derived CDR1 and CDR2 are SGDLS and YYNGEE. V was cut by 7 bases and J by 7 bases, with 15 bases left in between. This CDR3 has 13 amino acids. CDR3 coding DNA: TGTGCCAGCGAACAAAATGGGGGGAATGAGCAGTTCTTC. The encoded protein is CASEQNGGNEQFF.

DNA for the CDR3: TGTGCCAGCAGTTTATCGCGGACAAATACGCAGTATTTT. Protein sequence: CASSLSRTNTQYF. This chain connects TRBV27 to TRBJ2-3; TRBD1 is a possible D gene (5 bases). The CDR3 totals 13 residues. V was clipped by 0 bases and J by 7 bases, with 8 bases between them. CDR1 and CDR2 (germline): MNHEY, SMNVEV (reference sequence).

This chain links TRBV28 with TRBJ2-3, with 7 bases identical to TRBD1. V lost 4 bases to trimming and J lost 5 bases; unmatched junction nucleotides: 15. This CDR3 contains 17 residues. Germline CDR1 is MDHEN and CDR2 is SYDVKM. The CDR3 spells CASSYYPDRPARDTQYF. Here the CDR3 DNA reads TGTGCCAGCAGTTATTACCCGGACAGGCCGGCCCGAGATACGCAGTATTTT.

This clone was seen a single time. This chain uses TRBV19 with TRBJ1-2; TRBD1 matches at 8 bases. Germline V gene data show CDR1 as LNHDA and CDR2 as SQIVND (reference sequence). The J segment lost 4 bases and the V segment lost 3 bases, leaving 4 bases of the junction unmatched. The CDR3 length is 14 residues. The CDR3 DNA sequence: TGTGCCAGTAGTATCGGACAGGGCGGCTATGGCTACACCTTC. Protein: CASSIGQGGYGYTF.

This chain joins TRBV7-8 and TRBJ1-2; D remains ambiguous. The germline V gene encodes CDR1 SGHVS and CDR2 FQNEAQ. The length of the CDR3 is 13 residues. V dropped 1 base and J dropped 4 bases, with 7 bases sitting between them. CDR3 in DNA: TGTGCCAGCAGCTTAGTTTCCCTCTATGGCTACACCTTC. This sequence encodes CASSLVSLYGYTF. The whole variable domain, filled in from reference TRBV7-8 and TRBJ1-2, reads GAGVSQSPRYKVAKRGQDVALRCDPISGHVSLFWYQQALGQGPEFLTYFQNEAQLDKSGLPSDRFFAERPEGSVSTLKIQRTQQEDSAVYLCASSLVSLYGYTFGSGTRLTVV.

This chain joins TRBV9 and TRBJ2-5; 7 bases align to TRBD2. V was pared by 4 bases and J by 1 base, with 7 bases of the junction left unmatched. Germline CDR1 is SGDLS and CDR2 is YYNGEE. The CDR3 runs 15 residues. As DNA, the CDR3 is TGTGCCAGCAGCCCGACGGGCGGGAGCCAAGAGACCCAGTACTTC. Its translation is CASSPTGGSQETQYF. The full variable domain, rest sourced from reference TRBV9 and TRBJ2-5, is DSGVTQTPKHLITATGQRVTLRCSPRSGDLSVYWYQQSLDQGLQFLIQYYNGEERAKGNILERFSAQQFPDLHSELNLSSLELGDSALYFCASSPTGGSQETQYFGPGTRLLVL.

CDR3 region: CASSENLGDWDSNQPQHF. The CDR3 DNA reads TGTGCCAGCAGTGAAAATCTCGGGGATTGGGATAGCAATCAGCCCCAGCATTTT. The rearrangement uses TRBV6-1 and TRBJ1-5; D is ambiguous. V was clipped by 2 bases and J by 0 bases, with 17 bases between them. Germline-derived CDR1 and CDR2 are MNHNS and SASEGT. This CDR3 is built from 18 residues.

This clone appeared a few times. This chain connects TRBV28 to TRBJ1-6; 8 bases map to TRBD1. There are 16 residues in the CDR3. Looked up from germline, CDR1 is MDHEN and CDR2 is SYDVKM. The junction had 7 bases not matched to a gene; V was cut back by 5 bases and J by 4 bases. The CDR3 protein is CASSPGTGTYNSPLHF. In nucleotides, the CDR3 is TGTGCCAGCAGTCCCGGGACAGGTACTTATAATTCACCCCTCCACTTT.

This clone was counted a few times. The chain is built from TRBV5-1 and TRBJ1-3; 10 bases are shared with TRBD1. Germline lookup yields CDR1 SGHRS and CDR2 YFSETQ. With V trimmed by 3 bases and J by 2 bases, 5 bases remained unmatched. The CDR3 length is 16 residues. The CDR3, as DNA: TGCGCCAGCAGCTCAAGACAGGGGGCGCCTGGAAACACCATATATTTT. This gives the protein CASSSRQGAPGNTIYF.

V and J are TRBV5-6 and TRBJ2-7, with 7 bases identical to TRBD1. CDR3 length: 14 residues. Germline V gene data show CDR1 as SGHDT and CDR2 as YYEEEE. V shed 2 bases and J 1 base; nucleotides not matched to a gene: 3. The CDR3 region is CASSFLGQSYEQYF. The CDR3 bases are TGTGCCAGCAGCTTTTTGGGACAGTCCTACGAGCAGTACTTC.

This sequence joins TRBV6-5 and TRBJ2-1; 7 nucleotides agree with TRBD2. CDR1 and CDR2 (germline): MNHEY, SVGAGI. The V and J ends lost 3 bases and 2 bases, in that order; junction bases with no gene match: 7. CDR3 size: 16 residues. DNA of the CDR3: TGTGCCAGCAGTTATCTGGCGGGAGTACCCTACAATGAGCAGTTCTTC. Protein: CASSYLAGVPYNEQFF.

This chain links TRBV23-1 with TRBJ1-2; D gene unclear. TRBV23-1 is identified as an open reading frame with a role that is uncertain. This CDR3 has 13 amino acids. Trimming pared 2 bases from V and 5 bases from J, leaving 9 bases between. The CDR3 DNA reads TGCGCCAGCAGTCAACGCCAGGTGTATGGCTACACCTTC. Its translation: CASSQRQVYGYTF.

The rearrangement uses TRBV2 and TRBJ2-7; perhaps TRBD2 as D (6 bases). Germline lookup yields CDR1 SNHLY and CDR2 FYNNEI. Trimming took off 3 bases at V and 2 bases at J, with 14 bases between the two ends. The CDR3 extends over 15 amino acids. The CDR3 DNA sequence: TGTGCCAGCAGTGACCGATGGGGGGAGCCCTACGAGCAGTACTTC. Protein sequence: CASSDRWGEPYEQYF.

A few counts support this clone. This chain joins TRBV15 and TRBJ1-1; perhaps TRBD1 as D (6 bases). The CDR3 has 13 residues. The V and J ends lost 1 base and 7 bases respectively, with 10 bases between them. The germline V gene has CDR1 LNHNV and CDR2 YYDKDF (reference sequence). The CDR3 spells CATSRGGGGEAFF. DNA of the CDR3: TGTGCCACCAGCAGAGGGGGAGGGGGTGAAGCTTTCTTT.

V is TRBV28 and J is TRBJ1-5; 10 bases map to TRBD1. This CDR3 contains 14 residues. V trimming: 8 bases; J trimming: 4 bases; junction bases outside the gene matches: 5. CDR1 and CDR2 (germline): MDHEN, SYDVKM. The CDR3 region is CASQGTGENQPQHF. The CDR3 DNA follows: TGTGCCAGCCAAGGGACAGGGGAAAATCAGCCCCAGCATTTT.

This rearrangement joins TRBV19 to TRBJ2-5; 7 nucleotides line up with TRBD2. CDR3 length equals 16 residues. V lost 3 bases, J lost 1 base, and 8 bases stayed unmatched. Germline assignment: CDR1 LNHDA and CDR2 SQIVND (reference sequence). CDR3 amino acids: CASSMGYGGGQETQYF. The CDR3 coding sequence is TGTGCCAGTAGTATGGGGTACGGCGGGGGCCAAGAGACCCAGTACTTC.